This TCR beta chain was documented in a study of vaccination and CD4 T cells after COVID-19. Broader study findings: No early post-infection timepoints were studied, and convalescent patients studied were relatively few.

The Oncomine TCR Beta short-read assay was what sequenced the DNA obtained from cultured CD4+ T cells. TCRdb reprocessed the PCR reads via MiXCR and lists one record per CDR3 protein. In the table there are approximately 21,000 distinct CDR3 sequences, roughly 29% of which are singletons. The treatment is: approximately nine-day PBMC culture with coronavirus spike peptide pools or control peptides (ViraFEST assay). Expansion of antigen-specific T cells with peptide pools by ViraFEST preceded sequencing of TCRs. Culture of approximately 2 million PBMCs per well took place with 8.5 to 10 IU/ml IL-2 and 9 to 10 ug/ml peptide pools. Upon completion of 10 days of culture, CD4+ T cells were isolated via negative selection. The CDR3 is made up of 17 amino acids. Trimming removed 3 bases from V and 0 bases from J, with 15 bases in between. The V gene's germline CDR1 is DFQATT and CDR2 SNEGSKA (reference sequence).

This clonotype was observed a few times. Its antigen is not identified. The clonotype comes from a human donor with COVID-19. The chain couples TRBV20-1 to TRBJ1-6; D unclear. Material for sequencing was cultured CD4+ T cells from blood. This chain's CDR3 is CSASPGLSLSYNSPLHF. Here the CDR3 DNA reads TGCAGTGCTAGCCCGGGGTTATCCCTCTCCTATAATTCACCCCTCCACTTT.